Shown below are 9 T cell receptor beta chains from a single sample sequenced in a study of T-cell memory formation after mild COVID-19. One entry per CDR3 protein, called by TCRdb with MiXCR from the 5' RACE reads. The sample lists fewer than 150,000 distinct CDR3 sequences; around 6.3% were seen once. Sequenced: PBMCs or a T cell subset sorted from them (not recorded which). The receptors come from an adult woman who had mild COVID-19 (a few samples of this study predate the infection). Cell type and time point are not known.

This clonotype was seen a handful of times. This chain joins TRBV9 and TRBJ2-7; 11 positions agree with TRBD1. J gave up 4 bases and V 4 bases, and 7 bases lay outside the gene matches. The CDR3 is 15 residues long. The V gene's germline CDR1 is SGDLS and CDR2 YYNGEE. DNA for the CDR3: TGTGCCAGCAGCCCCCCTGGGACAGGGGGTTACGAGCAGTACTTC. Protein: CASSPPGTGGYEQYF.

V is TRBV18 and J is TRBJ1-1, with D unclear. This CDR3 has 17 amino acids. Germline V gene data show CDR1 as KGHSH and CDR2 as LQKENI. V lost 3 bases, J lost 0 bases, and 17 bases lay in between. The CDR3 DNA reads TGTGCCAGCTCACCCCTGACGGGCAGTCTCATGAACACTGAAGCTTTCTTT. The encoded protein is CASSPLTGSLMNTEAFF.

As regards this clonotype: A much bigger clone sits one base away, suggesting this may be a read error. The chain recombines TRBV12-3 or TRBV12-4 with TRBJ2-2, with 8 bases that match TRBD2. The J segment lost 3 bases and the V segment lost 5 bases, leaving 2 bases of the junction unmatched. The CDR3 spans 14 residues. DNA for the CDR3: TGTGCCAGCAGTCGCGGGAGGCACACCGGGGAGCTGTTTTTT. This sequence encodes CASSRGRHTGELFF.

This clonotype was found a few times. V usage is TRBV12-3 or TRBV12-4 and J usage is TRBJ1-1; perhaps TRBD1 as D (5 bases). V was trimmed by 6 bases and J by 5 bases, leaving 10 bases between them. CDR3 size: 12 residues. This chain's CDR3 is CASRLQETEAFF. The CDR3 DNA follows: TGTGCCAGCAGGTTACAGGAGACTGAAGCTTTCTTT.

This clonotype was seen a few times. The chain employs TRBV7-9 and TRBJ1-2; 8 bases match TRBD1. Germline V CDR1 and CDR2: SEHNR, FQNEAQ (reference sequence). This CDR3 comprises 15 residues. Unmatched junction bases numbered 7, after V lost 1 base and J lost 6 bases. The CDR3 sequence is CASSLDRTGFNGYTF. In DNA form, the CDR3 reads TGTGCCAGCAGCTTAGATCGGACAGGGTTTAATGGCTACACCTTC.

The rearrangement uses TRBV20-1 and TRBJ1-5; D may be TRBD1 (5 bases). The CDR3 covers 14 residues. The V end lost 2 bases, the J end lost 0 bases, and 8 bases lay between the germline ends. In germline, CDR1 is DFQATT, CDR2 SNEGSKA (reference sequence). CDR3 in amino acids: CSARPGGSNQPQHF. CDR3 in DNA: TGCAGTGCTAGACCGGGGGGTAGCAATCAGCCCCAGCATTTT.

The sample holds many counts of this clonotype. The J gene is TRBJ2-7, the V gene TRBV7-9; D is possibly TRBD1 (6 bases). Trimming pared 1 base from V and 2 bases from J, leaving 12 bases between. The CDR3 runs 15 residues. Germline loops: CDR1 SEHNR, CDR2 FQNEAQ (reference sequence). CDR3 protein: CASSLGLTGTYEQYF. The CDR3 DNA sequence: TGTGCCAGCAGCTTAGGCCTTACAGGGACCTACGAGCAGTACTTC.

This clonotype occurred many times. This chain connects TRBV4-2 to TRBJ2-1, with unresolved D. The V gene lost 3 bases and the J gene lost 0 bases, with 9 bases spanning the gap. Germline V gene data show CDR1 as LGHNA and CDR2 as YNFKEQ. CDR3 length: 15 residues. CDR3 DNA sequence: TGTGCCAGCAGCCATGACTCCAACTCCTACAATGAGCAGTTCTTC. Its translation is CASSHDSNSYNEQFF.

The gene calls are TRBV4-2 and TRBJ2-3; 7 bases match TRBD2. V gave up 1 base and J gave up 5 bases; unmatched junction bases: 6. There are 15 residues in the CDR3. From germline, CDR1 is LGHNA and CDR2 YNFKEQ. The CDR3 DNA reads as TGTGCCAGCAGCCAAGGGGCGGGAGTAAGAGATACGCAGTATTTT. Translation: CASSQGAGVRDTQYF.